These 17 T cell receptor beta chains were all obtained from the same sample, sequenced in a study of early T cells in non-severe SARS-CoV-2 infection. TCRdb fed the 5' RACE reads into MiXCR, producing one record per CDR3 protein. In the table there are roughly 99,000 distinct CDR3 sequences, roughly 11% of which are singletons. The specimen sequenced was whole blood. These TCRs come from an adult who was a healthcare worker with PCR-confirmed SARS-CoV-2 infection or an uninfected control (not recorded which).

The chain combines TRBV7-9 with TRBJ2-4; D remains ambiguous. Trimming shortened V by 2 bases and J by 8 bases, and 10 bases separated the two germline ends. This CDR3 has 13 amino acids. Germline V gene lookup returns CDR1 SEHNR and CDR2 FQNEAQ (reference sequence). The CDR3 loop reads CASSLREIDIQYF. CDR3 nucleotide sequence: TGTGCCAGCAGCTTAAGGGAAATAGACATTCAGTACTTC. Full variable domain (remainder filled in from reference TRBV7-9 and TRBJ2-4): DTGVSQNPRHKITKRGQNVTFRCDPISEHNRLYWYRQTLGQGPEFLTYFQNEAQLEKSRLLSDRFSAERPKGSFSTLEIQRTEQGDSAMYLCASSLREIDIQYFGAGTRLSVL.

CDR3: CASFETGTGYLEPNEKLFF. CDR3 nucleotides: TGTGCCAGCTTCGAAACCGGGACAGGGTACCTTGAGCCTAATGAAAAACTGTTTTTT. The gene calls are TRBV18 and TRBJ1-4; TRBD1 matches 9 bases. The CDR3 has 19 residues. The trim removed 7 bases at V and 3 bases at J, leaving 18 bases unmatched. Germline V gene data show CDR1 as KGHSH and CDR2 as LQKENI.

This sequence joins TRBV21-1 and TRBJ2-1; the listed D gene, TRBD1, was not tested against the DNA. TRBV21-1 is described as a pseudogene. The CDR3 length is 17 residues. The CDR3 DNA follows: TGTGCCAGCAGCAAAGAGGGGAGCGTCGACCTGTGCAATGAGCAGTTCTTT. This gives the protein CASSKEGSVDLCNEQFF.

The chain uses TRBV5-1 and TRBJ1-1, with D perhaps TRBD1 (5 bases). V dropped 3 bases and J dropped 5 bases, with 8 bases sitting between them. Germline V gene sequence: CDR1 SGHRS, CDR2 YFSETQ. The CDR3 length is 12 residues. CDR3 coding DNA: TGCGCCAGCAGCTCAGGGTGGACTGAAGCTTTCTTT. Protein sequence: CASSSGWTEAFF.

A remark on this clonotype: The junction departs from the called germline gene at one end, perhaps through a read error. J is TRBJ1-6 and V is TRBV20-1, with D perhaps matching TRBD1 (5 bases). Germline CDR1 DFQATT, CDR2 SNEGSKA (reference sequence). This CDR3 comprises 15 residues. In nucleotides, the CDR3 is TGCAGTGCTAGCCCCTCCGGGACCCAAAATTCATCCCTCCACTTT. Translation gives CSASPSGTQNSSLHF.

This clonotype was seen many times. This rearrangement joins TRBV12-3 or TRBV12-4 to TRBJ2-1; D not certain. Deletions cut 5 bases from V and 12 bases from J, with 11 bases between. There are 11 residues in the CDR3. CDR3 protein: CASSPRVGQFF. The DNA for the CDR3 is TGTGCCAGCAGTCCTAGGGTGGGGCAGTTCTTC.

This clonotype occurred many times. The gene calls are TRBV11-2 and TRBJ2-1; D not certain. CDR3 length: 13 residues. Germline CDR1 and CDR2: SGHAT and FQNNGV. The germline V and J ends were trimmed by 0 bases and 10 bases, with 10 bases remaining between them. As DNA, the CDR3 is TGTGCCAGCAGCTTAGAGAACGTCGGGGAGCAGTTCTTC. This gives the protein CASSLENVGEQFF.

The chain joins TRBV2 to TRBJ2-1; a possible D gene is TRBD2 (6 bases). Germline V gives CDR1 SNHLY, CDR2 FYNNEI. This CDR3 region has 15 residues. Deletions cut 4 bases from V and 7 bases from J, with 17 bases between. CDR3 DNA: TGTGCCAGCAGTGTCGGTAGCGGCGTGGGGAATGAGCAGTTCTTC. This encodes CASSVGSGVGNEQFF.

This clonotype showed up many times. The CDR3, as DNA: TGTGCCAGCAGCTCCGTAGCGGGAGCGAGCGAGCAGTACTTC. It codes for CASSSVAGASEQYF. This chain links TRBV7-8 with TRBJ2-7; TRBD2 agrees at 9 bases. Germline V gene lookup returns CDR1 SGHVS and CDR2 FQNEAQ. Trimming at V came to 4 bases and at J to 6 bases, leaving 7 bases not matched to a gene. The CDR3 contains 14 residues.

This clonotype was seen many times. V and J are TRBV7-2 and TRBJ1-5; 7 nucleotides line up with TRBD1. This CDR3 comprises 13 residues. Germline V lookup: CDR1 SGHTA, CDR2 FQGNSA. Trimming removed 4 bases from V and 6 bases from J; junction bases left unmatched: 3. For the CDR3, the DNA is TGTGCCAGCAGCTACAGGGGAGGTCAGCCCCAGCATTTT. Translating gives CASSYRGGQPQHF.

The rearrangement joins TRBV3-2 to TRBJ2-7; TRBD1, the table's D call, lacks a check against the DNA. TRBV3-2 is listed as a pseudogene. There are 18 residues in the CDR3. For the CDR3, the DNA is TGTGCCAGCAGCCAAGAAGAACGAGGGAGGGGGCGACTCTACGAGCAGTACTTC. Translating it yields CASSQEERGRGRLYEQYF.

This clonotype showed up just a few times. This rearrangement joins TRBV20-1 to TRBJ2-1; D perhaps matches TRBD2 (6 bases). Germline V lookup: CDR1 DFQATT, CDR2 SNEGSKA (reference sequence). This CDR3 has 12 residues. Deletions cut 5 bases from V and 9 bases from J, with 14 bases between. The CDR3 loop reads CSAGATRAEQFF. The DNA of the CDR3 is TGCAGTGCTGGGGCGACTAGGGCTGAGCAGTTCTTC.

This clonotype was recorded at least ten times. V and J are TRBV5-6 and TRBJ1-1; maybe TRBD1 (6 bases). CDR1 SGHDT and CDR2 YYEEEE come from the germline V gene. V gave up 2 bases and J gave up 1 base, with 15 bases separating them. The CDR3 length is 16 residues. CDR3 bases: TGTGCCAGCAGCTTTATACAGGGAGGCAAGAACACTGAAGCTTTCTTT. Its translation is CASSFIQGGKNTEAFF.

DNA for the CDR3: TGTGCCAGCAGTTACGATACGGGACAGGCTACAGATACGCAGTATTTT. Protein sequence: CASSYDTGQATDTQYF. V usage is TRBV6-5 and J usage is TRBJ2-3; 8 bases fit TRBD1. Per the germline V gene, CDR1 is MNHEY and CDR2 is SVGAGI. The CDR3 spans 16 residues. V shed 2 bases and J 3 bases; nucleotides not matched to a gene: 7.

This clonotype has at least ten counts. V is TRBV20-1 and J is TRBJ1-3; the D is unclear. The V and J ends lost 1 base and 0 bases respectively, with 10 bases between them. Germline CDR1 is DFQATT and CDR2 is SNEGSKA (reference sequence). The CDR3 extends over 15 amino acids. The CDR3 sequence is CSARVAGSSGNTIYF. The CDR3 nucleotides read TGCAGTGCTAGAGTGGCAGGAAGCTCTGGAAACACCATATATTTT.

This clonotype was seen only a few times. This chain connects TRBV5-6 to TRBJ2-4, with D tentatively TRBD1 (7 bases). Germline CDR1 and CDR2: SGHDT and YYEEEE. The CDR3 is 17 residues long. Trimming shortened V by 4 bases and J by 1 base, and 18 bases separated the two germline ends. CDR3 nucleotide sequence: TGTGCCAGCAGCACCCACCCAGGGGGGAGGGCCAAAAACATTCAGTACTTC. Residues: CASSTHPGGRAKNIQYF.

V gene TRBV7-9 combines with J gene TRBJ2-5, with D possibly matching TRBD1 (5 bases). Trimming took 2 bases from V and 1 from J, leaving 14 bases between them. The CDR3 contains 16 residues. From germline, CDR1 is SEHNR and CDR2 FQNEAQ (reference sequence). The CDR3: CASSLTPGQGQETQYF. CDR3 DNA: TGTGCCAGCAGCTTAACGCCCGGGCAGGGCCAAGAGACCCAGTACTTC.